Each of the 19 T cell receptor beta chains below was sequenced from the same sample in a study of CD8 T cells in Susac syndrome. A quantity of roughly 0.5 to 1 ug RNA underwent reverse transcription using random hexamers. Each CDR3 protein is one row after TCRdb ran MiXCR on the immunoSEQ multiplex PCR reads. The table includes about 280,000 distinct CDR3 sequences, roughly 85% detected once. The specimen sequenced was CD8+ T cells from PBMCs. The receptors originated from a human donor with multiple sclerosis.

This chain connects TRBV9 to TRBJ2-7, with TRBD2 as a possible D gene (6 bases). Germline CDR1 reads SGDLS; CDR2 reads YYNGEE. Trimming cost V 0 bases and J 1 base, with 14 bases left between them. The CDR3 consists of 16 residues. As DNA, the CDR3 is TGTGCCAGCAGCGTAGCGGAGGGAATGGGATCCTACGAGCAGTACTTC. This sequence encodes CASSVAEGMGSYEQYF.

This rearrangement joins TRBV28 to TRBJ2-5; maybe TRBD2 (6 bases). Germline V gene data show CDR1 as MDHEN and CDR2 as SYDVKM. CDR3 size: 16 residues. Trimming shortened V by 3 bases and J by 0 bases, and 14 bases separated the two germline ends. In DNA, the CDR3 is TGTGCCAGCAGTTTGTCCCTAGCGTTAGACCAAGAGACCCAGTACTTC. It codes for CASSLSLALDQETQYF.

The chain carries TRBV27 and TRBJ2-7; D is perhaps TRBD1 (6 bases). Per the germline V gene, CDR1 is MNHEY and CDR2 is SMNVEV (reference sequence). With 4 bases removed from V and 6 bases from J, the gap between germline ends came to 16 bases. CDR3 length equals 14 residues. The CDR3 region has the DNA TGTGCCAGCAGTTCCGGGACACCGGTTCGCGAGCAGTACTTC. The encoded protein is CASSSGTPVREQYF.

The chain uses TRBV28 and TRBJ2-7, with 10 nucleotides matching TRBD2. Trimming removed 3 bases from V and 5 bases from J; junction bases left unmatched: 7. Looked up from germline, CDR1 is MDHEN and CDR2 is SYDVKM. This CDR3 has 15 amino acids. For the CDR3, the DNA is TGTGCCAGCAGTTTCGAGCGGGAGGGCATAAACGAGCAGTACTTC. It codes for CASSFEREGINEQYF.

The chain carries TRBV30 and TRBJ1-1; no clear D gene. The V gene's germline CDR1 is GTSNPN and CDR2 SVGIG (reference sequence). CDR3 length equals 11 residues. Trimming cost V 2 bases and J 2 bases, with 3 bases left between them. The CDR3 reads CAWSYNTEAFF. The CDR3, as DNA: TGTGCCTGGAGTTACAACACTGAAGCTTTCTTT.

In its sample, this clonotype was seen once. CDR3 DNA sequence: TGTGCCAGCACCGTCGGCGGGAGTGCCGGGGAGCTGTTTTTT. It encodes CASTVGGSAGELFF. The chain recombines TRBV27 with TRBJ2-2, with 7 bases identical to TRBD2. This CDR3 comprises 14 residues. Germline assignment: CDR1 MNHEY and CDR2 SMNVEV (reference sequence). Germline trimming cut 7 bases from V and 6 bases from J; bases unmatched to any gene: 8.

This rearrangement joins TRBV28 to TRBJ2-1; D might be TRBD2 (7 bases). Looked up from germline, CDR1 is MDHEN and CDR2 is SYDVKM. The CDR3 extends over 14 amino acids. The V and J ends lost 8 bases and 6 bases respectively, with 17 bases between them. Written as DNA, the CDR3 is TGTGCCAGCGTAGGGGGAGGACTAGTCAATGAGCAGTTCTTC. Translating gives CASVGGGLVNEQFF. The complete variable domain, with remaining parts taken from reference TRBV28 and TRBJ2-1, reads DVKVTQSSRYLVKRTGEKVFLECVQDMDHENMFWYRQDPGLGLRLIYFSYDVKMKEKGDIPEGYSVSREKKERFSLILESASTNQTSMYLCASVGGGLVNEQFFGPGTRLTVL.

The chain uses TRBV20-1 and TRBJ2-5; 8 positions match TRBD2. The CDR3 length is 11 residues. Germline assignment: CDR1 DFQATT and CDR2 SNEGSKA (reference sequence). The CDR3 is CRPAGVETQYF. CDR3 sequence (DNA): TGCAGGCCAGCGGGAGTGGAGACCCAGTACTTC.

This clonotype was detected once. The V and J genes are TRBV6-5 and TRBJ2-3, with D perhaps being TRBD1 or TRBD2 (5 bases each). The germline V gene encodes CDR1 MNHEY and CDR2 SVGAGI. The CDR3 loop spans 16 amino acids. The V gene lost 0 bases and the J gene lost 4 bases, with 14 bases spanning the gap. The CDR3 loop is CASSYSGVGEPDTQYF. The CDR3, as DNA: TGTGCCAGCAGTTACTCGGGGGTAGGGGAGCCAGATACGCAGTATTTT.

The V and J genes are TRBV12-3 or TRBV12-4 and TRBJ2-1; 7 bases are a match to TRBD2. V shed 1 base, J shed 4 bases, and the junction held 4 bases outside the gene matches. The CDR3 is 15 residues long. CDR3: CASSLGASGYNEQFF. CDR3 DNA: TGTGCCAGCAGTTTAGGGGCTAGCGGTTACAATGAGCAGTTCTTC.

This rearrangement joins TRBV7-8 to TRBJ2-7, with D possibly being TRBD2 (6 bases). Trimming shortened V by 5 bases and J by 2 bases, and 13 bases separated the two germline ends. Germline V gives CDR1 SGHVS, CDR2 FQNEAQ. The length of the CDR3 is 14 residues. CDR3 nucleotide sequence: TGTGCCAGCAGCCTTAGCTGGAGGGCCTACGAGCAGTACTTC. Amino acids: CASSLSWRAYEQYF.

The rearrangement links TRBV13 to TRBJ2-5; a weak D match, TRBD1 (5 bases). The germline V gene encodes CDR1 PRHDT and CDR2 FYEKMQ (reference sequence). V lost 8 bases, J lost 1 base, and 20 bases lay in between. This CDR3 region has 16 residues. The CDR3 protein is CASSARGNGFQETQYF. The CDR3 nucleotides read TGTGCCAGCTCAGCTAGGGGAAACGGGTTCCAAGAGACCCAGTACTTC. The complete variable domain, with remaining parts taken from reference TRBV13 and TRBJ2-5, reads AAGVIQSPRHLIKEKRETATLKCYPIPRHDTVYWYQQGPGQDPQFLISFYEKMQSDKGSIPDRFSAQQFSDYHSELNMSSLELGDSALYFCASSARGNGFQETQYFGPGTRLLVL.

The genes are TRBV9 and TRBJ2-2, with D perhaps TRBD2 (5 bases). V was shortened by 3 bases and J by 4 bases, with 13 bases between the two germline ends. This CDR3 has 15 residues. Germline V gene data show CDR1 as SGDLS and CDR2 as YYNGEE. The CDR3 nucleotides are TGTGCCAGCAGCGCGAGCGGAGACCCCACCGGGGAGCTGTTTTTT. It encodes CASSASGDPTGELFF.

J is TRBJ1-4 and V is TRBV29-1; 10 bases match TRBD1. This CDR3 has 20 residues. Trimming at V came to 6 bases and at J to 0 bases, leaving 19 bases not matched to a gene. Germline CDR1 SQVTM, CDR2 ANQGSEA. The CDR3 nucleotides read TGCAGCGTAAGAACCCGGGACAGGGGCCTAGGACTCGCAACTAATGAAAAACTGTTTTTT. Translated, it gives CSVRTRDRGLGLATNEKLFF.

The genes are TRBV27 and TRBJ2-3; TRBD1 matches at 7 bases. J was trimmed by 11 bases and V by 3 bases; bases with no gene match: 8. Germline CDR1 and CDR2: MNHEY and SMNVEV (reference sequence). CDR3 length equals 13 residues. CDR3 sequence reads: CASSFPHRGEQYF. For the CDR3, the DNA is TGTGCCAGCAGTTTCCCCCACAGGGGCGAGCAGTATTTT.

The V call is TRBV27, the J call TRBJ2-3, with 7 bases that match TRBD2. Germline CDR1 reads MNHEY; CDR2 reads SMNVEV (reference sequence). The CDR3 loop spans 17 amino acids. V shed 2 bases, J shed 0 bases, and the junction held 8 bases outside the gene matches. The CDR3 protein is CASSLDPKAGSTDTQYF. In DNA, the CDR3 is TGTGCCAGCAGTTTAGATCCTAAAGCGGGAAGCACAGATACGCAGTATTTT.

V and J are TRBV15 and TRBJ2-2, with D tentatively TRBD2 (6 bases). Germline V gene sequence: CDR1 LNHNV, CDR2 YYDKDF (reference sequence). This CDR3 is 13 amino acids long. Trimming took 8 bases from V and 3 from J, leaving 10 bases between them. DNA for the CDR3: TGTGCCACCCGGAGGGCCGACACCGGGGAGCTGTTTTTT. Its protein is CATRRADTGELFF.

The chain's CDR3 is CASSPSDRYNTGELFF. DNA of the CDR3: TGTGCCAGCAGCCCCAGCGACAGATACAACACCGGGGAGCTGTTTTTT. J is TRBJ2-2 and V is TRBV7-9, with a weak D call TRBD1 (5 bases). Trimming took off 5 bases at V and 2 bases at J, with 15 bases between the two ends. The germline V gene has CDR1 SEHNR and CDR2 FQNEAQ (reference sequence). The CDR3 is 16 amino acids. The whole variable domain, filled in from reference TRBV7-9 and TRBJ2-2, reads DTGVSQNPRHKITKRGQNVTFRCDPISEHNRLYWYRQTLGQGPEFLTYFQNEAQLEKSRLLSDRFSAERPKGSFSTLEIQRTEQGDSAMYLCASSPSDRYNTGELFFGEGSRLTVL.

The sample holds a few counts of this clonotype. The chain recombines TRBV27 with TRBJ2-7, with D maybe TRBD1 (6 bases). V gave up 6 bases and J gave up 5 bases, with 14 bases separating them. The length of the CDR3 is 13 residues. In germline, CDR1 is MNHEY, CDR2 SMNVEV (reference sequence). The CDR3 reads CASRTQGLNEQYF. The CDR3 nucleotides are TGTGCCAGCAGAACACAGGGTCTGAACGAGCAGTACTTC.